This T cell receptor beta chain emerged from a study of blood T cells in healthy people across ages. This clonotype was observed a few times. What it recognizes is unknown. It may be a read error: a sequence one base away is much more abundant. Then a second PCR, running about 6 to 11 cycles, was carried out with a sample-barcoded 5' primer and a J-beta primer mix. TCRdb processed the 5' RACE reads anew with MiXCR; each CDR3 protein has one entry. Of around 800,000 distinct CDR3 sequences listed, approximately 65% are singletons. Study outcomes and limitations: Naive CD4+ cell counts and diversity both ran higher in long-lived than in aged donors. Per million T cells, the diversity of TCR beta decreased roughly linearly as age advanced. Researchers report that TCR beta diversity correlated strongly with naive T cell percentage.

This TCR derives from a young man in good health. Material: blood.

DNA for the CDR3: TGTGCCAGCAGTTTGGGACAGGTGAACACTGAAGCTTTCTTT. As protein: CASSLGQVNTEAFF. V is TRBV27 and J is TRBJ1-1; 8 bases match TRBD1. Per the germline V gene, CDR1 is MNHEY and CDR2 is SMNVEV (reference sequence). Trimming removed 3 bases from V and 0 bases from J; junction bases left unmatched: 0. This CDR3 is built from 14 residues.